This record looks at one TCR beta chain sequence and its context. Antigen specificity is unknown. This specimen belongs to a study of CD8+CD57+ T cells in acquired aplastic anemia. Across the study: Around 3.2 ug was the average amount of DNA from sorted CD4+ and CD8+ cells. Study-wide findings and caveats: Patients showed no significant difference from controls in CD8+ Simpson's diversity. There were over 25 CD8+ CDR3 sequences that occurred in both patients and controls.

According to the study, genomic DNA was the template for TCR beta VDJ and CDR3 profiling. MiXCR was run by TCRdb on the reads, yielding one entry per CDR3 protein. The sample has under 350,000 distinct CDR3 sequences, around 60% seen once. This CDR3 has 16 residues. Germline-derived CDR1 and CDR2 are SEHNR and FQNEAQ (reference sequence). V was clipped by 5 bases and J by 6 bases, with 20 bases between them. This clonotype was sampled from a human donor with severe aplastic anemia or a healthy control (not recorded which). Sample: sorted CD4+, CD8+, or CD8+CD57+ T cells (not recorded which) from PBMCs. V is TRBV7-9 and J is TRBJ1-5; D is perhaps TRBD1 (5 bases). The chain's CDR3 is CASSLEGTLTPQPQHF. The CDR3 bases are TGTGCCAGCAGCCTCGAGGGGACTCTAACCCCTCAGCCCCAGCATTTT. Full variable domain (rest looked up from reference TRBV7-9 and TRBJ1-5): DTGVSQNPRHKITKRGQNVTFRCDPISEHNRLYWYRQTLGQGPEFLTYFQNEAQLEKSRLLSDRFSAERPKGSFSTLEIQRTEQGDSAMYLCASSLEGTLTPQPQHFGDGTRLSIL.